The 17 T cell receptor beta chains below come from one sample, sequenced in a study of T cell responses to AZD1222 COVID-19 vaccine (dated by TCRdb to the early 2020s). The library was produced with the immunoSEQ multiplex PCR assay. TCRdb retrieved this table from immuneACCESS and kept in-frame rearrangements only. Not all clones are present; in checked studies, unresolved V genes account for under half, and no reason is known for the remainder. Present in this sample are 95,000 to 150,000 clones, about nine tenths of which were seen just once. The top ten constitute roughly 2.6% of the sample. This specimen's time point label, per the study, means: baseline before first vaccination. This sample comprised peripheral blood, obtained on day 0 of AZD1222 vaccination. Source of these receptors: an adult in good health.

The count of this clone is one. The V and J genes are TRBV28 and TRBJ1-4; D call uncertain. The V and J ends lost 6 bases and 3 bases respectively, with 14 bases between them. The CDR3 is 15 residues long. CDR1 MDHEN and CDR2 SYDVKM come from the germline V gene. In DNA, the CDR3 is TGTGCCAGCAGGCGAGACGACATATCTAATGAAAAACTGTTTTTT. Translating it yields CASRRDDISNEKLFF.

On this clone itself: The same CDR3 also results from other DNA sequences found in this sample. V usage is TRBV6-5 and J usage is TRBJ1-1; D is perhaps TRBD1 (5 bases). This CDR3 region has 15 residues. Trimming stripped 0 bases from V and 1 base from J, with 9 bases between. The V gene's germline CDR1 is MNHEY and CDR2 SVGAGI. The CDR3 reads CASSYSGAKNTEAFF. The CDR3 DNA reads TGTGCCAGCAGTTACTCCGGGGCGAAGAACACTGAAGCTTTCTTT.

The chain carries TRBV5-1 and TRBJ2-3; unclear D gene. This CDR3 is 14 amino acids long. The germline V gene encodes CDR1 SGHRS and CDR2 YFSETQ. The V and J ends lost 2 bases and 1 base respectively, with 8 bases between them. CDR3 sequence (DNA): TGCGCCAGCAGCTTAGCGACTCGCACAGATACGCAGTATTTT. Translation: CASSLATRTDTQYF.

The chain employs TRBV5-1 and TRBJ1-1; no clear D. Trimming stripped 0 bases from V and 0 bases from J, with 21 bases between. The CDR3 spans 19 residues. CDR1 and CDR2 (germline): SGHRS, YFSETQ. In DNA form, the CDR3 reads TGCGCCAGCAGCTTGGTGGTCCCGACGGGCATTAATATGAACACTGAAGCTTTCTTT. Translating gives CASSLVVPTGINMNTEAFF.

The rearrangement links TRBV27 to TRBJ1-3; TRBD1 matches at 10 bases. With V trimmed by 5 bases and J by 2 bases, 3 bases remained unmatched. Germline V gene lookup returns CDR1 MNHEY and CDR2 SMNVEV (reference sequence). CDR3 length: 15 amino acids. The CDR3 is CASSTTGGPGNTIYF. As DNA, the CDR3 is TGTGCCAGCAGTACGACAGGGGGCCCTGGAAACACCATATATTTT.

The chain uses TRBV13 and TRBJ2-5, with D tentatively TRBD2 (5 bases). The CDR3 spans 13 residues. V was clipped by 5 bases and J by 7 bases, with 14 bases between them. The germline V gene encodes CDR1 PRHDT and CDR2 FYEKMQ (reference sequence). DNA of the CDR3: TGTGCCAGCAGCCGACCGGGAACGTGGACCCAGTACTTC. It encodes CASSRPGTWTQYF. Full variable domain (remainder filled in from reference TRBV13 and TRBJ2-5): AAGVIQSPRHLIKEKRETATLKCYPIPRHDTVYWYQQGPGQDPQFLISFYEKMQSDKGSIPDRFSAQQFSDYHSELNMSSLELGDSALYFCASSRPGTWTQYFGPGTRLLVL.

The chain uses TRBV5-1 and TRBJ2-5, with 7 nucleotides matching TRBD2. This CDR3 comprises 14 residues. Germline V gives CDR1 SGHRS, CDR2 YFSETQ. V shed 3 bases and J 3 bases; nucleotides not matched to a gene: 5. The CDR3 DNA follows: TGCGCCAGCAGCTCTGAAGCGGGGAAAGAGACCCAGTACTTC. This codes for CASSSEAGKETQYF.

The gene calls are TRBV5-1 and TRBJ2-1; D gene unclear. This CDR3 contains 15 residues. V gave up 1 base and J gave up 3 bases, with 11 bases separating them. Germline V gene lookup returns CDR1 SGHRS and CDR2 YFSETQ. CDR3 nucleotides: TGCGCCAGCAGCTTGACAGTCCAGAGCTACAATGAGCAGTTCTTC. Translated, it gives CASSLTVQSYNEQFF.

The gene calls are TRBV7-8 and TRBJ2-7; 11 bases align to TRBD2. CDR3 length equals 15 residues. Losses at the gene ends were 5 bases for V and 3 bases for J; bases not matched to a gene: 6. Germline CDR1 SGHVS, CDR2 FQNEAQ. In DNA form, the CDR3 reads TGTGCCAGCAGCCCGGGACTAGCGGCTATCTACGAGCAGTACTTC. It codes for CASSPGLAAIYEQYF.

J is TRBJ1-5 and V is TRBV18; D might be TRBD1 (6 bases). V lost 6 bases to trimming and J lost 3 bases, with 12 bases between them. The CDR3 runs 14 residues. Looked up from germline, CDR1 is KGHSH and CDR2 is LQKENI. The CDR3 nucleotides read TGTGCCAGCTCGTCTAACAGGGACAATCAGCCCCAGCATTTT. This gives the protein CASSSNRDNQPQHF.

CDR3 DNA: TGTGCCAGCACCGACCAGGGTTCACGGCAGCCCCAGCATTTT. It encodes CASTDQGSRQPQHF. The chain employs TRBV6-6 and TRBJ1-5; D is possibly TRBD1 (5 bases). Germline assignment: CDR1 MNHNY and CDR2 SVGAGI (reference sequence). The CDR3 runs to 14 residues. V lost 7 bases to trimming and J lost 7 bases, with 17 bases between them.

The chain carries TRBV30 and TRBJ1-2; 7 bases fit TRBD1. Trimming cost V 0 bases and J 6 bases; bases outside gene matches: 4. The CDR3 sequence is 13 residues long. Germline V CDR1 and CDR2: GTSNPN, SVGIG (reference sequence). This CDR3 reads CAWSVNRGNGYTF. The CDR3 bases are TGTGCCTGGAGTGTTAACAGGGGAAATGGCTACACCTTC.

This clone was recorded only once. This chain uses TRBV7-2 with TRBJ2-7; 10 nucleotides agree with TRBD2. The CDR3 consists of 15 residues. Trimming removed 0 bases from V and 10 bases from J; junction bases left unmatched: 9. Germline values: CDR1 SGHTA, CDR2 FQGNSA. The CDR3 sequence: CASSLAGGTSVRQYF. The CDR3 DNA is TGTGCCAGCAGCTTAGCGGGTGGGACTAGCGTTCGTCAGTACTTC.

The chain links TRBV10-3 to TRBJ2-7; the match to TRBD1 covers 9 bases. The CDR3 totals 14 residues. Per germline, CDR1 ENHRY and CDR2 SYGVKD. V gave up 6 bases and J gave up 4 bases; unmatched junction bases: 7. The CDR3 loop is CAISAGTGPYEQYF. In DNA form, the CDR3 reads TGTGCCATCAGCGCCGGGACAGGGCCATACGAGCAGTACTTC.

The chain is built from TRBV5-1 and TRBJ2-5, with D perhaps TRBD2 (6 bases). CDR1 SGHRS and CDR2 YFSETQ come from the germline V gene. The CDR3 spans 13 residues. V lost 4 bases, J lost 5 bases, and 12 bases lay in between. DNA of the CDR3: TGCGCCAGCAGCCGCGACGGGAGCGAGACCCAGTACTTC. It yields the protein CASSRDGSETQYF.

V is TRBV18 and J is TRBJ1-1; the D gene is possibly TRBD1 (5 bases). From germline, CDR1 is KGHSH and CDR2 LQKENI. V was shortened by 6 bases and J by 3 bases, with 14 bases between the two germline ends. CDR3 length: 14 residues. The CDR3 here is CASSLSGADTEAFF. In nucleotides, the CDR3 is TGTGCCAGCTCCCTGAGTGGGGCGGACACTGAAGCTTTCTTT. The whole variable domain, filled in from reference TRBV18 and TRBJ1-1, reads NAGVMQNPRHLVRRRGQEARLRCSPMKGHSHVYWYRQLPEEGLKFMVYLQKENIIDESGMPKERFSAEFPKEGPSILRIQQVVRGDSAAYFCASSLSGADTEAFFGQGTRLTVV.

To note about this clone: The limits of the CDR3 on the DNA are not certain, so only TCRdb's listed CDR3 is given. CDR3 protein: CASILAGSNQPQHF. The chain couples TRBV28 to TRBJ1-5. Germline V gene lookup returns CDR1 MDHEN and CDR2 SYDVKM. Both ends counted, the CDR3 spans 14 residues.